Listed below are T cell receptor beta chains from one sample, sequenced in a study of blood T cell repertoires in COVID-19. The data were produced by immunoSEQ multiplex PCR, yet TCRdb's version contains in-frame clones alone and is incomplete. The table lists more than 80,000 clones, less than 85% of them singletons. The sample consisted of peripheral blood. These TCRs come from a woman aged 55-75 years with acute or convalescent COVID-19. CDR3s leave out the opening cysteine and the closing phenylalanine or tryptophan. The D gene is left open where the match is weak.

TRBV5-1	TRBJ2-2	TRBD1	ASSPLQGSVGELF
TRBV5-1	TRBJ2-3	TRBD2	ASSLSSGGATDTQY
TRBV5-5	TRBJ1-5	TRBD1	ASSFGTGRNQPQH
TRBV18	TRBJ2-1	TRBD2	ASSPEVGRAYNEQF
TRBV2	TRBJ1-1	TRBD1	ASSESPGQGEAF
TRBV6-6	TRBJ2-7	TRBD1	ASSNPGQGSYEQY
TRBV15	TRBJ2-5	-	ATSRDRTELVTQY
TRBV5-1	TRBJ2-1	-	ASSIGDNEQF
TRBV5-5	TRBJ2-7	-	ASSLDPTSSYEQY
TRBV6-5	TRBJ2-7	TRBD1	ASRDTGDYEQY
TRBV6-5	TRBJ2-7	TRBD2	ASSRAGGEQY
TRBV30	TRBJ1-4	-	AWSASINEKLF
TRBV6-5	TRBJ2-1	TRBD1	ASSYSLGTGRNEQF
TRBV29-1	TRBJ2-2	-	SVRRAGGTGELF
TRBV6-1	TRBJ1-2	-	ASSDPIAVYGYT
TRBV7-8	TRBJ2-7	-	ASSLVGAANSYEQY
TRBV9	TRBJ1-2	-	ASSVASRVSNYGYT
TRBV3-1/TRBV3-2	TRBJ1-6	TRBD1	ASSQVGQGNSPLH
TRBV9	TRBJ2-5	TRBD2	ASSLRLAGEGETQY
TRBV9	TRBJ2-2	-	ASSPHLNIGELF
TRBV7-8	TRBJ2-2	-	ASSPQDTGELF
TRBV6-5	TRBJ2-1	TRBD1	ASTGTGQYNEQF
TRBV27	TRBJ2-1	-	ASSFLGQWIHDEQF
TRBV28	TRBJ1-1	-	AGSLRMNTEAF
TRBV7-3	TRBJ2-1	-	ASSLRQFNEQF
TRBV11-2	TRBJ2-7	-	ASSLFGQTGTEQY